One sample yielded the 30 T cell receptor beta chains listed below, sequenced in a study of control samples from healthy donors and cancer patients. Repertoires were generated with immunoSEQ multiplex PCR, while TCRdb's copy carries only in-frame clones and drops some. The table shows 120,000 or so clones, with roughly 86% occurring only once. Input material: blood. These receptors were obtained from a man aged 55 to 70 in good health.

This clone was seen a few times. The V call is TRBV9, the J call TRBJ2-5, with 9 bases fitting TRBD1. Germline assignment: CDR1 SGDLS and CDR2 YYNGEE. This CDR3 spans 17 amino acids. The J segment lost 4 bases and the V segment lost 2 bases, leaving 12 bases of the junction unmatched. The CDR3 coding sequence is TGTGCCAGCAGCGTCCAGCCGGGGGACAGGGCCCGAGAGACCCAGTACTTC. Amino acid sequence: CASSVQPGDRARETQYF.

The chain combines TRBV15 with TRBJ2-3; tentative D call: TRBD2 (7 bases). Germline CDR1 LNHNV, CDR2 YYDKDF (reference sequence). There are 16 residues in the CDR3. V was trimmed by 3 bases and J by 5 bases, leaving 18 bases between them. CDR3 nucleotides: TGTGCCACCAGCAGGACCGTGGGGGCTAGCGGAGATACGCAGTATTTT. Amino acid sequence: CATSRTVGASGDTQYF.

To note about this clone: The identical CDR3 is also encoded by other nucleotide sequences in the sample. The chain uses TRBV28 and TRBJ1-1; the match to TRBD1 covers 8 bases. Germline CDR1 and CDR2: MDHEN and SYDVKM. With V trimmed by 3 bases and J by 1 base, 4 bases remained unmatched. The CDR3 spans 15 residues. The CDR3 bases are TGTGCCAGCAGTTTTCGAGGACAGGGGAACACTGAAGCTTTCTTT. It is translated as CASSFRGQGNTEAFF.

This clone has a handful of counts. The rearrangement links TRBV3-1 (or the pseudogene TRBV3-2) to TRBJ2-1; 8 bases map to TRBD2. Trimming at V came to 8 bases and at J to 0 bases, leaving 15 bases not matched to a gene. Germline-derived CDR1 and CDR2 are LGHDT and YNNKEL (reference sequence). The CDR3 consists of 18 residues. The CDR3 DNA reads as TGTGCCAGCCGAAGTAGCGGGGACTATTGGGGCTCCTACAATGAGCAGTTCTTC. It encodes CASRSSGDYWGSYNEQFF.

The V and J genes are TRBV28 and TRBJ1-5; perhaps TRBD1 as D (5 bases). This CDR3 spans 14 amino acids. V lost 8 bases, J lost 2 bases, and 13 bases lay in between. Per germline, CDR1 MDHEN and CDR2 SYDVKM. Here the CDR3 reads CASRKEQGNQPQHF. As DNA, the CDR3 is TGTGCCAGCCGAAAAGAACAGGGCAATCAGCCCCAGCATTTT.

On this clone: One end of the junction varies from germline; a read error may be responsible. V and J are TRBV9 and TRBJ1-3; 9 nucleotides match TRBD1. Germline V lookup: CDR1 SGDLS, CDR2 YYNGEE. The CDR3 sequence is 15 residues long. CDR3 loop: CASSVGDRAGITIYF. The CDR3 bases are TGTGCCAGCAGCGTGGGGGACAGGGCTGGAATCACCATATATTTT.

The chain uses TRBV27 and TRBJ2-2, with 8 positions matching TRBD2. CDR1 and CDR2 (germline): MNHEY, SMNVEV (reference sequence). With V trimmed by 4 bases and J by 7 bases, 11 bases remained unmatched. The CDR3 totals 16 residues. The CDR3 is CASSSTGTRIFGELFF. The CDR3 DNA is TGTGCCAGCAGTTCCACCGGGACTAGAATATTCGGGGAGCTGTTTTTT.

V usage is TRBV3-1 (or the pseudogene TRBV3-2) and J usage is TRBJ2-5; D gene unclear. Germline V gene sequence: CDR1 LGHDT, CDR2 YNNKEL (reference sequence). This CDR3 has 10 amino acids. V was cut by 0 bases and J by 7 bases, with 0 bases left in between. The CDR3 region has the DNA TGTGCCAGCAGCCAAGAGACCCAGTACTTC. Translated, it gives CASSQETQYF.

This chain connects TRBV6-5 to TRBJ1-5, with D hard to call. CDR3 size: 15 residues. Per the germline V gene, CDR1 is MNHEY and CDR2 is SVGAGI. The germline V and J ends were trimmed by 0 bases and 3 bases, with 9 bases remaining between them. CDR3 sequence (DNA): TGTGCCAGCAGTTACTCGGGCGGGAACAATCAGCCCCAGCATTTT. Protein sequence: CASSYSGGNNQPQHF.

This clone showed up just once. The J gene is TRBJ2-2, the V gene TRBV11-2; D is ambiguous. Per germline, CDR1 SGHAT and CDR2 FQNNGV. V lost 3 bases to trimming and J lost 3 bases, with 11 bases between them. This CDR3 has 15 amino acids. CDR3 loop: CASSFGHAYTGELFF. DNA of the CDR3: TGTGCCAGCAGCTTCGGGCACGCATACACCGGGGAGCTGTTTTTT.

The chain combines TRBV4-2 with TRBJ1-4; TRBD1 might be the D (5 bases). The CDR3 covers 15 residues. The V and J ends lost 4 bases and 7 bases respectively, with 16 bases between them. Looked up from germline, CDR1 is LGHNA and CDR2 is YNFKEQ. CDR3 sequence reads: CASSLSGGVGEKLFF. Written as DNA, the CDR3 is TGTGCCAGCAGCCTATCGGGGGGGGTAGGTGAAAAACTGTTTTTT.

This chain links TRBV7-2 with TRBJ1-4; D not resolved. The germline V gene has CDR1 SGHTA and CDR2 FQGNSA. This CDR3 comprises 13 residues. V was cut by 2 bases and J by 4 bases, with 5 bases left in between. As DNA, the CDR3 is TGTGCCAGCAGCTTATTCGGTAATGAAAAACTGTTTTTT. This codes for CASSLFGNEKLFF.

The CDR3 DNA reads TGTGCCAGCAGTATACAGGTTGAGCAGTTCTTC. The encoded protein is CASSIQVEQFF. The gene calls are TRBV28 and TRBJ2-1; weak D call: TRBD1 (5 bases). Germline lookup yields CDR1 MDHEN and CDR2 SYDVKM. V lost 5 bases, J lost 9 bases, and 8 bases lay in between. The length of the CDR3 is 11 residues.

The rearrangement joins TRBV4-3 to TRBJ2-3; 7 nucleotides match TRBD2. CDR3 size: 17 residues. The V gene end was trimmed by 4 bases and the J gene end by 4 bases; junction bases not matched to a gene: 14. Per germline, CDR1 LGHNA and CDR2 YSLEER. The CDR3 is CASSPISSSGSPDTQYF. The CDR3 DNA sequence: TGCGCCAGCAGCCCCATCTCGTCTAGCGGCTCTCCAGATACGCAGTATTTT.

This clone was seen only a few times. CDR3 in DNA: TGTGCCACCAGCCGGTCCTACAATGAGCAGTTCTTC. Amino acids: CATSRSYNEQFF. The chain recombines TRBV24-1 with TRBJ2-1; D gene ambiguous. Germline CDR1 and CDR2: KGHDR and SFDVKD. This CDR3 has 12 residues. Trimming took 7 bases from V and 1 from J, leaving 4 bases between them.

The rearrangement uses TRBV7-2 and TRBJ1-2; D gene ambiguous. The germline CDR1 and CDR2 sequences are SGHTA and FQGNSA. The V gene lost 5 bases and the J gene lost 8 bases, with 12 bases spanning the gap. The CDR3 extends over 12 amino acids. CDR3 sequence (DNA): TGTGCCAGCAGCCCCGACGTGGGGGGCTACACCTTC. It specifies CASSPDVGGYTF.

The rearrangement links TRBV5-6 to TRBJ2-2; 9 bases are a match to TRBD1. CDR1 and CDR2 (germline): SGHDT, YYEEEE. With 3 bases clipped from V and 2 bases from J, the junction kept 5 bases outside the gene matches. The CDR3 has 16 residues. CDR3 loop: CASSSLGQGNTGELFF. The CDR3 DNA follows: TGTGCCAGCAGCTCCCTGGGACAGGGTAACACCGGGGAGCTGTTTTTT.

This clone was recorded a few times. The rearrangement links TRBV6-5 to TRBJ1-2, with a tentative D call TRBD1 (5 bases). The CDR3 covers 15 residues. From germline, CDR1 is MNHEY and CDR2 SVGAGI. The ends were cut back, 7 bases at V and 4 bases at J, with 19 bases in the middle. The CDR3 protein is CASIAGLRTGYGYTF. CDR3 nucleotides: TGTGCCAGCATCGCCGGACTCCGCACAGGCTATGGCTACACCTTC.

The V and J genes are TRBV13 and TRBJ2-2; D not resolved. CDR3 length: 13 amino acids. V was clipped by 1 base and J by 5 bases, with 5 bases between them. CDR1 is PRHDT and CDR2 is FYEKMQ in the germline V gene (reference sequence). CDR3 residues: CASSLEGTGELFF. The CDR3 coding sequence is TGTGCCAGCAGCTTAGAAGGGACCGGGGAGCTGTTTTTT.

The V call is TRBV9, the J call TRBJ2-2; TRBD1 might be the D (6 bases). The CDR3 consists of 15 residues. Germline V gene data show CDR1 as SGDLS and CDR2 as YYNGEE. V was pared by 4 bases and J by 1 base, with 11 bases between. CDR3 in amino acids: CASSLGQRNTGELFF. The CDR3 nucleotides are TGTGCCAGCAGCCTCGGACAGAGGAACACCGGGGAGCTGTTTTTT.

The chain joins TRBV30 to TRBJ2-1; no clear D. The V gene's germline CDR1 is GTSNPN and CDR2 SVGIG (reference sequence). Deletions cut 3 bases from V and 5 bases from J, with 14 bases between. The CDR3 runs to 14 residues. The CDR3 sequence: CAWSSRTEDNEQFF. CDR3 sequence (DNA): TGTGCCTGGAGCTCTCGGACGGAAGACAATGAGCAGTTCTTC.

The chain recombines TRBV4-3 with TRBJ1-1; D perhaps matches TRBD1 (5 bases). The V gene's germline CDR1 is LGHNA and CDR2 YSLEER. Trimming left V 2 bases short and J 2 bases short, with 18 bases between. This CDR3 has 17 residues. DNA for the CDR3: TGCGCCAGCAGCCAAACCCCCCCGGGGGAGCTCAACACTGAAGCTTTCTTT. It translates to CASSQTPPGELNTEAFF.

V usage is TRBV4-2 and J usage is TRBJ1-2; D is perhaps TRBD1 (5 bases). The CDR3 contains 16 residues. Germline V gives CDR1 LGHNA, CDR2 YNFKEQ. The V and J ends lost 1 base and 1 base respectively, with 13 bases between them. For the CDR3, the DNA is TGTGCCAGCAGCCAAGTTTTGACAGCCCTTAACTATGGCTACACCTTC. It is translated as CASSQVLTALNYGYTF.

The chain is built from TRBV6-5 and TRBJ1-2, with D possibly being TRBD1 (5 bases). Trimming pared 7 bases from V and 8 bases from J, leaving 14 bases between. Per germline, CDR1 MNHEY and CDR2 SVGAGI. The CDR3 is 12 residues long. The CDR3 sequence: CASKAPGGGYTF. CDR3 nucleotide sequence: TGTGCCAGCAAAGCCCCCGGGGGAGGCTACACCTTC.

The gene calls are TRBV6-5 and TRBJ2-3; 8 bases are shared with TRBD2. The CDR3 has 14 residues. V dropped 6 bases and J dropped 1; count of bases not matched to a gene: 3. Germline assignment: CDR1 MNHEY and CDR2 SVGAGI. Here the CDR3 reads CASRPSGRTDTQYF. CDR3 DNA sequence: TGTGCCAGCAGGCCTAGCGGGCGCACAGATACGCAGTATTTT.

The chain recombines TRBV19 with TRBJ2-1, with 7 bases that match TRBD1. With V trimmed by 5 bases and J by 6 bases, 7 bases remained unmatched. The CDR3 has 14 residues. CDR1 is LNHDA and CDR2 is SQIVND in the germline V gene (reference sequence). The chain's CDR3 is CASSLSTGPNEQFF. The CDR3 DNA is TGTGCCAGTAGTCTTTCGACAGGGCCCAATGAGCAGTTCTTC. Filled out from reference TRBV19 and TRBJ2-1, the complete variable domain reads DGGITQSPKYLFRKEGQNVTLSCEQNLNHDAMYWYRQDPGQGLRLIYYSQIVNDFQKGDIAEGYSVSREKKESFPLTVTSAQKNPTAFYLCASSLSTGPNEQFFGPGTRLTVL.

This chain connects TRBV6-4 to TRBJ2-3; D is possibly TRBD2 (5 bases). This CDR3 is built from 15 residues. Trimming cost V 6 bases and J 0 bases, with 13 bases left between them. Germline values: CDR1 MRHNA, CDR2 SNTAGT. CDR3 nucleotides: TGTGCCAGCAGCGATGGAGGAACTAGCACAGATACGCAGTATTTT. Translating gives CASSDGGTSTDTQYF.

The DNA for the CDR3 is TGTGCCAGCAGCTTAATCCAGGGAGAGACCCAGTACTTC. The encoded protein is CASSLIQGETQYF. The rearrangement joins TRBV7-2 to TRBJ2-5; perhaps TRBD1 as D (5 bases). The ends were cut back, 2 bases at V and 4 bases at J, with 8 bases in the middle. Per germline, CDR1 SGHTA and CDR2 FQGNSA. This CDR3 is 13 amino acids long. The complete variable domain, with remaining parts taken from reference TRBV7-2 and TRBJ2-5, reads GAGVSQSPSNKVTEKGKDVELRCDPISGHTALYWYRQSLGQGLEFLIYFQGNSAPDKSGLPSDRFSAERTGGSVSTLTIQRTQQEDSAVYLCASSLIQGETQYFGPGTRLLVL.

This sequence joins TRBV19 and TRBJ1-2; D is uncertain. The CDR3 has 12 residues. Trimming shortened V by 6 bases and J by 7 bases, and 12 bases separated the two germline ends. Germline CDR1 is LNHDA and CDR2 is SQIVND (reference sequence). The CDR3 region has the DNA TGTGCCAGTAGAGTTAGTGAGGCTGGCTACACCTTC. It yields the protein CASRVSEAGYTF.

The chain uses TRBV19 and TRBJ1-1; no firm D call. The germline V and J ends were trimmed by 4 bases and 2 bases, with 14 bases remaining between them. The CDR3 runs to 15 residues. Germline V gene lookup returns CDR1 LNHDA and CDR2 SQIVND (reference sequence). The CDR3 region is CASSTQSRGNTEAFF. In nucleotides, the CDR3 is TGTGCCAGTAGTACCCAATCTAGAGGCAACACTGAAGCTTTCTTT. Using reference TRBV19 and TRBJ1-1 for the parts outside the CDR3, the full variable domain is DGGITQSPKYLFRKEGQNVTLSCEQNLNHDAMYWYRQDPGQGLRLIYYSQIVNDFQKGDIAEGYSVSREKKESFPLTVTSAQKNPTAFYLCASSTQSRGNTEAFFGQGTRLTVV.